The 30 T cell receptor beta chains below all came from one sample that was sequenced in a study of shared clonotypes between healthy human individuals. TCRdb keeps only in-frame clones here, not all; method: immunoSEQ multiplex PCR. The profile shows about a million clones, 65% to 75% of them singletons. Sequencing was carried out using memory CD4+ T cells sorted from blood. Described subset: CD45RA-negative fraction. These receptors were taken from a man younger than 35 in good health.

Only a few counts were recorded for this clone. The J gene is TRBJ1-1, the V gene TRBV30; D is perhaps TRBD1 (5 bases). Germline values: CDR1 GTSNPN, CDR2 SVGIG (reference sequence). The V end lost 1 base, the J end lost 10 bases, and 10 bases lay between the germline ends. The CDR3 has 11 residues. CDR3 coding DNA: TGTGCCTGGAGTGGAGGGGTCGCAGCTTTCTTT. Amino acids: CAWSGGVAAFF.

The CDR3 bases are TGCGCCAGCAGCTCCTTCGTGACTAGCGGGAGTTTCGGCACAGATACGCAGTATTTT. This codes for CASSSFVTSGSFGTDTQYF. J is TRBJ2-3 and V is TRBV5-1, with TRBD2 matching over 12 bases. V shed 3 bases, J shed 1 base, and the junction held 12 bases outside the gene matches. Germline values: CDR1 SGHRS, CDR2 YFSETQ. This CDR3 has 19 residues.

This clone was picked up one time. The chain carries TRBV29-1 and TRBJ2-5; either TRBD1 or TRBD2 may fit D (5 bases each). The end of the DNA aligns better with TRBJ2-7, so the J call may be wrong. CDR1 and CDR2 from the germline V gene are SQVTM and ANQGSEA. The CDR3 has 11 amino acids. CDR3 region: CSVAEGHEQYF. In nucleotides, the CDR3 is TGCAGCGTTGCAGAGGGGCACGAGCAGTACTTC.

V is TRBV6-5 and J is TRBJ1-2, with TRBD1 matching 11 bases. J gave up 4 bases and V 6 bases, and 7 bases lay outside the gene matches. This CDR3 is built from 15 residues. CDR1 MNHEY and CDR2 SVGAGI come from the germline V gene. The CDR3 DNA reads TGTGCCAGCAGCACTTGGACAGGGGGCATCTATGGCTACACCTTC. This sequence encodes CASSTWTGGIYGYTF.

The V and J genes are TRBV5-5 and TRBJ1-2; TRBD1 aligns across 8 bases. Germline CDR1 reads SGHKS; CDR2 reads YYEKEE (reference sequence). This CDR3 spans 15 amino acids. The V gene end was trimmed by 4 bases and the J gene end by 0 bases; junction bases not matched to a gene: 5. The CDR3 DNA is TGTGCCAGCAGCCAAGGACAGGGCGCTAACTATGGCTACACCTTC. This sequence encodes CASSQGQGANYGYTF.

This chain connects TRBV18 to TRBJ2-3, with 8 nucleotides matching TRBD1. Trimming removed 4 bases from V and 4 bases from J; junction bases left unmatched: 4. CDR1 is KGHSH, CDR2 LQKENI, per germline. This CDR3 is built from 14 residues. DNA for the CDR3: TGTGCCAGCTCACAACAGGGGGGCGCAGATACGCAGTATTTT. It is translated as CASSQQGGADTQYF.

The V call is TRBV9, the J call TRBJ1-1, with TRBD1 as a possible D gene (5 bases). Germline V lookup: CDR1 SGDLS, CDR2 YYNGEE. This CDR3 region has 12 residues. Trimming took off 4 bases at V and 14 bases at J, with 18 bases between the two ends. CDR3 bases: TGTGCCAGCAGCTCCTCCGGGACGGCTTTCTTCTTT. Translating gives CASSSSGTAFFF. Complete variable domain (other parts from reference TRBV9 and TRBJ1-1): DSGVTQTPKHLITATGQRVTLRCSPRSGDLSVYWYQQSLDQGLQFLIQYYNGEERAKGNILERFSAQQFPDLHSELNLSSLELGDSALYFCASSSSGTAFFFGQGTRLTVV.

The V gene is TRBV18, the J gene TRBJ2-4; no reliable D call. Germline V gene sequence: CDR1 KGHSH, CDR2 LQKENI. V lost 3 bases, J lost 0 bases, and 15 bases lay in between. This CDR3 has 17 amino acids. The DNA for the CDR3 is TGTGCCAGCTCACCTGAGGCGACCCCGATAGCCAAAAACATTCAGTACTTC. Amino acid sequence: CASSPEATPIAKNIQYF. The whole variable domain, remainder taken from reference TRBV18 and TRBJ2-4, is NAGVMQNPRHLVRRRGQEARLRCSPMKGHSHVYWYRQLPEEGLKFMVYLQKENIIDESGMPKERFSAEFPKEGPSILRIQQVVRGDSAAYFCASSPEATPIAKNIQYFGAGTRLSVL.

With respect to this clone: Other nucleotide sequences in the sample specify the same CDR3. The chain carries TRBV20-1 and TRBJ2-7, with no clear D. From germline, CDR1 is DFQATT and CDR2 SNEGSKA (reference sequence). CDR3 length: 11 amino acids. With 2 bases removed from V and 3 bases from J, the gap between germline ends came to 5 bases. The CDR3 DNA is TGCAGTGCTAGACGTGACTACGAGCAGTACTTC. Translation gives CSARRDYEQYF.

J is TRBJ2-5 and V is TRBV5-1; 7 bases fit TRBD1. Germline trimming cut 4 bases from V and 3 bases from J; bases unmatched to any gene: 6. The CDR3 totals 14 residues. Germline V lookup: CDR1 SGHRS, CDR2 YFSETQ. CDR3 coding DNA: TGCGCCAGCAGCCCAGGGGGAGAGAAAGAGACCCAGTACTTC. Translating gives CASSPGGEKETQYF. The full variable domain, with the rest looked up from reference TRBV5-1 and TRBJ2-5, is KAGVTQTPRYLIKTRGQQVTLSCSPISGHRSVSWYQQTPGQGLQFLFEYFSETQRNKGNFPGRFSGRQFSNSRSEMNVSTLELGDSALYLCASSPGGEKETQYFGPGTRLLVL.

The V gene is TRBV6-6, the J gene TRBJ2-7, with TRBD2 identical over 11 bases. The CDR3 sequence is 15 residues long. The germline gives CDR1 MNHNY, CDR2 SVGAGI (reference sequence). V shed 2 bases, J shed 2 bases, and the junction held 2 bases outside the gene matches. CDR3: CASSYGTSGPYEQYF. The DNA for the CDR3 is TGTGCCAGCAGTTACGGGACTAGCGGACCCTACGAGCAGTACTTC.

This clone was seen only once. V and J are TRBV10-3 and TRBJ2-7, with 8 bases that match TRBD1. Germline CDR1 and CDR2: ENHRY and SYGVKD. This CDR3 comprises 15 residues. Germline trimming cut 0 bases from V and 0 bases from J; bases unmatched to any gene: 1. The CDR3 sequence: CAISESTGGSYEQYF. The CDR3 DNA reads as TGTGCCATCAGTGAGTCAACAGGGGGCTCCTACGAGCAGTACTTC.

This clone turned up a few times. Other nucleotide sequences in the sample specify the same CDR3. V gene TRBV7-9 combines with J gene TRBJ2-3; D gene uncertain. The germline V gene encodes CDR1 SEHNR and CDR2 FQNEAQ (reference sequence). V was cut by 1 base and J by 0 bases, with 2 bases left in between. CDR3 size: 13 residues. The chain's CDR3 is CASSLGSTDTQYF. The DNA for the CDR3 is TGTGCCAGCAGCTTAGGTAGCACAGATACGCAGTATTTT.

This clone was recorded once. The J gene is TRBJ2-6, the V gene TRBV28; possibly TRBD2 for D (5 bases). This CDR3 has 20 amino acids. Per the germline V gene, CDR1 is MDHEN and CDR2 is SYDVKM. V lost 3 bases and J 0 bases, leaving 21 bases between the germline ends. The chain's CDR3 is CASSFTSTTRFISGANVLTF. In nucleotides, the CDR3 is TGTGCCAGCAGTTTCACCTCGACTACCCGGTTCATCTCTGGGGCCAACGTCCTGACTTTC.

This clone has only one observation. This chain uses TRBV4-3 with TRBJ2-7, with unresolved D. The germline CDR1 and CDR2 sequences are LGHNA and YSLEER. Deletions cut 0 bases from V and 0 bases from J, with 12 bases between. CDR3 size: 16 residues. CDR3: CASSQDLQTPSYEQYF. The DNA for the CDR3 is TGCGCCAGCAGCCAAGATCTGCAAACTCCCTCCTACGAGCAGTACTTC.

The CDR3 region has the DNA TGTGCCAGCAGCTCCCCGCTCGCGGGAGTCCACGAGCAGTACTTC. This translates into CASSSPLAGVHEQYF. V usage is TRBV5-4 and J usage is TRBJ2-7, with 7 bases lining up with TRBD2. CDR1 is SGHNT and CDR2 is YYREEE in the germline V gene (reference sequence). J lost 5 bases, V lost 3 bases, and 11 bases had no gene match. The CDR3 loop spans 15 amino acids.

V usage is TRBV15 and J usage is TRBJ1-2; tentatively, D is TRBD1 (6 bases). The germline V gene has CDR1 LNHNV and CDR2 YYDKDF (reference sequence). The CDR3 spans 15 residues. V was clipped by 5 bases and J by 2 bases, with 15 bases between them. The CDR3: CATSGGQALNYGYTF. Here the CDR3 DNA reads TGTGCCACCAGCGGGGGACAAGCTTTAAACTATGGCTACACCTTC.

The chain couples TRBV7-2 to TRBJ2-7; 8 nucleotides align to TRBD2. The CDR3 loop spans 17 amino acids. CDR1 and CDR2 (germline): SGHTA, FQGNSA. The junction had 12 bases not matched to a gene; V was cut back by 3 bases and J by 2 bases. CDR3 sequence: CASSFPTGTRSTYEQYF. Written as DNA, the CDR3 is TGTGCCAGCAGCTTTCCCACCGGGACTAGAAGTACCTACGAGCAGTACTTC.

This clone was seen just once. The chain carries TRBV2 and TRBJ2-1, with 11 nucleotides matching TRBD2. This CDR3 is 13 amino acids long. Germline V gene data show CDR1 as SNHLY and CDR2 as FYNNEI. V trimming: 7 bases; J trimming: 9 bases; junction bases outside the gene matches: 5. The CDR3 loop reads CASKLAGAGEQFF. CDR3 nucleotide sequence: TGTGCCAGCAAACTAGCGGGAGCTGGTGAGCAGTTCTTC.

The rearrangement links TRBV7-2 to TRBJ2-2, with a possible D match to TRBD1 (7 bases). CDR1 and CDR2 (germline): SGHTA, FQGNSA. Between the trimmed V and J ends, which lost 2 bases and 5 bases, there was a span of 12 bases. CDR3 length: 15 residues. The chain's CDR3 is CASSLRAGGTGELFF. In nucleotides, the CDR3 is TGTGCCAGCAGCTTAAGGGCAGGGGGGACCGGGGAGCTGTTTTTT.

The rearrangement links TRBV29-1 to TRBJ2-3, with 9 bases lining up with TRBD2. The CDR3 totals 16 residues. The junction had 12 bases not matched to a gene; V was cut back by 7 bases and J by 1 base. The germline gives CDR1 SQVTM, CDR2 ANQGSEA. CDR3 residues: CSGAGLAGFGTDTQYF. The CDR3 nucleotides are TGCAGCGGCGCAGGGCTAGCGGGATTTGGCACAGATACGCAGTATTTT.

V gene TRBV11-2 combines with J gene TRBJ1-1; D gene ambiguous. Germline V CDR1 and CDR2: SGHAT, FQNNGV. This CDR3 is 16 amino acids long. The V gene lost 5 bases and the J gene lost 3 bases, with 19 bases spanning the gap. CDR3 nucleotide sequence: TGTGCCAGCAGCGACGCGCTGAGCCCCATGTACACTGAAGCTTTCTTT. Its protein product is CASSDALSPMYTEAFF.

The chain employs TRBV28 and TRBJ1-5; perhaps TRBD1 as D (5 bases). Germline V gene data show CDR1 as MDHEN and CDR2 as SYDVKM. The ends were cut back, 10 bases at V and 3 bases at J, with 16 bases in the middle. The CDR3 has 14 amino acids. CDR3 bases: TGTGCCACTACGCGGGGGGAAATCAATCAGCCCCAGCATTTT. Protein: CATTRGEINQPQHF.

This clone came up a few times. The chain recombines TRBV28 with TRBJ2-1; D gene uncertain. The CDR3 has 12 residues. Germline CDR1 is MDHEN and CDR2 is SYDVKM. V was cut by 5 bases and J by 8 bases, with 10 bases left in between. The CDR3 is CASSPLADEQFF. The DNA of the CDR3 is TGTGCCAGCAGTCCCCTGGCGGATGAGCAGTTCTTC. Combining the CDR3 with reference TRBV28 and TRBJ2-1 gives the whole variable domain DVKVTQSSRYLVKRTGEKVFLECVQDMDHENMFWYRQDPGLGLRLIYFSYDVKMKEKGDIPEGYSVSREKKERFSLILESASTNQTSMYLCASSPLADEQFFGPGTRLTVL.

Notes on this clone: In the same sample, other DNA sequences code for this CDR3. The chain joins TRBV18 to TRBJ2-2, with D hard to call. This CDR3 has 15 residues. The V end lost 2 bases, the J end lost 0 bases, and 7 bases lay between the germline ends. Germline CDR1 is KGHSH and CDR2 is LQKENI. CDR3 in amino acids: CASSPGQTNTGELFF. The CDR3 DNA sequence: TGTGCCAGCTCACCAGGGCAGACGAACACCGGGGAGCTGTTTTTT. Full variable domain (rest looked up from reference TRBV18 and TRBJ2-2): NAGVMQNPRHLVRRRGQEARLRCSPMKGHSHVYWYRQLPEEGLKFMVYLQKENIIDESGMPKERFSAEFPKEGPSILRIQQVVRGDSAAYFCASSPGQTNTGELFFGEGSRLTVL.

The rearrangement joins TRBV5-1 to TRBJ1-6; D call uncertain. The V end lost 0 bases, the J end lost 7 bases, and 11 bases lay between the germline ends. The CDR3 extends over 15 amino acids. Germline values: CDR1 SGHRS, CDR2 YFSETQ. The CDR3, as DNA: TGCGCCAGCAGCTTGGGGGGTCAGCAGAATTCACCCCTCCACTTT. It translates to CASSLGGQQNSPLHF.

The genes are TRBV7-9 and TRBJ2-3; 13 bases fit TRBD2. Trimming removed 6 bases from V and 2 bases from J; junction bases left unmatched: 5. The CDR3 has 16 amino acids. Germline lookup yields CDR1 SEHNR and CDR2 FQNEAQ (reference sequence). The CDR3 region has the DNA TGTGCCAGCAGTCGGACTAGCGGGGGTACCACAGATACGCAGTATTTT. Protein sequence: CASSRTSGGTTDTQYF.

The CDR3 sequence is CASSPGTGPNEQYF. In DNA form, the CDR3 reads TGTGCCAGCTCACCCGGGACAGGGCCCAACGAGCAGTACTTC. This chain connects TRBV18 to TRBJ2-7; 9 bases match TRBD1. V gave up 3 bases and J gave up 5 bases; unmatched junction bases: 5. Germline-derived CDR1 and CDR2 are KGHSH and LQKENI. This CDR3 contains 14 residues.

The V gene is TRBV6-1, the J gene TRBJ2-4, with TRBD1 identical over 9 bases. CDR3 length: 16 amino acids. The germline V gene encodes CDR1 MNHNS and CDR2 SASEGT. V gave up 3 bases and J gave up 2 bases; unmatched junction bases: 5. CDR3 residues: CASSDPQGASKNIQYF. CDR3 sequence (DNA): TGTGCCAGCAGTGACCCACAGGGGGCGTCCAAAAACATTCAGTACTTC.

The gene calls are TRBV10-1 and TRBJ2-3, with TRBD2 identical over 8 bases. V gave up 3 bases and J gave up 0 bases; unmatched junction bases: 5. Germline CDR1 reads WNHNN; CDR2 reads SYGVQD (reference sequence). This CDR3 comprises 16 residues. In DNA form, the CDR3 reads TGCGCCAGCAGTGAAGGGAGCGGGGGAAGCACAGATACGCAGTATTTT. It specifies CASSEGSGGSTDTQYF.